These T cell receptor beta chains were read from a single sample in a study of blood T cell repertoires in COVID-19. The method was immunoSEQ multiplex PCR; TCRdb's version includes in-frame clones alone and lacks a portion of them. The profile shows 410,000 or so clones, 70% to 90% of them singletons. Sequencing was carried out using peripheral blood. These receptors came from a woman in her twenties or thirties with active or convalescent COVID-19. CDR3s include the opening cysteine and the closing phenylalanine or tryptophan. Each record gives: clone size, J gene, V gene, D gene, CDR3 protein, CDR3 DNA. A D gene is named only where the DNA matches it firmly. Expanded clones get a size class; other rows say once, few or many, or leave the size out.

abundance: -; j_gene: TRBJ2-7; v_gene: TRBV10-2; d_gene: TRBD2; CDR3aa: CASSESGGSYSYEQYF; CDR3nt: TGCGCCAGCAGTGAGTCCGGCGGGAGTTACTCCTACGAGCAGTACTTC
abundance: -; j_gene: TRBJ2-7; v_gene: TRBV5-1; d_gene: TRBD1; CDR3aa: CASSHDGQGIYEQYF; CDR3nt: TGCGCCAGCAGCCACGACGGACAGGGGATCTACGAGCAGTACTTC
abundance: few; j_gene: TRBJ2-7; v_gene: TRBV29-1; d_gene: -; CDR3aa: CSASQGYEQYF; CDR3nt: TGCAGCGCCTCCCAGGGCTACGAGCAGTACTTC
abundance: few; j_gene: TRBJ2-1; v_gene: TRBV7-6; d_gene: TRBD1; CDR3aa: CASSPNRQGLDNEQFF; CDR3nt: TGTGCCAGCAGCCCAAACCGACAGGGTCTAGACAATGAGCAGTTCTTC
abundance: -; j_gene: TRBJ2-1; v_gene: TRBV15; d_gene: -; CDR3aa: CATSGGWLQSDEQFF; CDR3nt: TGTGCCACCAGCGGTGGGTGGCTACAAAGCGATGAGCAGTTCTTC
abundance: -; j_gene: TRBJ2-2; v_gene: TRBV28; d_gene: -; CDR3aa: CASSFLIVGNTGELFF; CDR3nt: TGTGCCAGCAGTTTCCTTATCGTGGGCAACACCGGGGAGCTGTTTTTT
abundance: -; j_gene: TRBJ2-7; v_gene: TRBV6-5; d_gene: TRBD2; CDR3aa: CASSSGTSYEQYF; CDR3nt: TGTGCCAGCAGCTCCGGGACTAGTTACGAGCAGTACTTC
abundance: -; j_gene: TRBJ1-1; v_gene: TRBV18; d_gene: TRBD1; CDR3aa: CASSLTGAGNTEAFF; CDR3nt: TGTGCCAGCTCACTTACAGGGGCGGGGAACACTGAAGCTTTCTTT
abundance: -; j_gene: TRBJ1-4; v_gene: TRBV7-8; d_gene: -; CDR3aa: CASSQRGFEKLFF; CDR3nt: TGTGCCAGCAGCCAACGAGGGTTTGAAAAACTGTTTTTT
abundance: -; j_gene: TRBJ2-5; v_gene: TRBV5-1; d_gene: -; CDR3aa: CASSLEAGVQETQYF; CDR3nt: TGCGCCAGCAGCTTGGAGGCCGGGGTCCAAGAGACCCAGTACTTC
abundance: -; j_gene: TRBJ2-5; v_gene: TRBV27; d_gene: TRBD2; CDR3aa: CASRTSNEETQYF; CDR3nt: TGTGCCAGCAGGACTAGCAATGAAGAGACCCAGTACTTC
abundance: -; j_gene: TRBJ1-1; v_gene: TRBV6-5; d_gene: -; CDR3aa: CASNRGMNTEAFF; CDR3nt: TGTGCCAGCAATCGGGGAATGAACACTGAAGCTTTCTTT
abundance: -; j_gene: TRBJ1-6; v_gene: TRBV15; d_gene: -; CDR3aa: CATSATNNSPLHF; CDR3nt: TGTGCCACCAGCGCAACAAATAATTCACCCCTCCACTTT
abundance: few; j_gene: TRBJ2-2; v_gene: TRBV7-9; d_gene: -; CDR3aa: CASSWGLTGPELFF; CDR3nt: TGTGCCAGCAGCTGGGGACTCACCGGGCCGGAGCTGTTTTTT
abundance: -; j_gene: TRBJ2-7; v_gene: TRBV27; d_gene: -; CDR3aa: CASSLMDNSYEQYF; CDR3nt: TGTGCCAGCAGTTTAATGGACAACTCCTACGAGCAGTACTTC